This T cell receptor (beta chain) was retrieved from a study of blood T cell repertoires in COVID-19. The overall study: Italy, Spain and the United States were the sources of the convalescent and acute COVID-19 samples.

This clone was picked up a small number of times. Original analysis: Estimation of nucleated cell counts relied on the amplification of reference gene primers. Clones were sequenced by immunoSEQ multiplex PCR, and TCRdb holds only the in-frame ones, with some missing. The DNA was the basis for D and trimming; V, J and clone size are from that table. The sample lists hundreds of thousands of clones; about 83% were seen once. Deletions cut 3 bases from V and 8 bases from J, with 16 bases between. Germline CDR1 and CDR2: DFQATT and SNEGSKA (reference sequence). CDR3 length: 13 amino acids. Recruitment covered about two dozen US areas and drew participants whose ages spanned 18 to 89 years.

The source of this sequence is a woman aged 45-59 years who had recovered from COVID-19. This rearrangement joins TRBV20-1 to TRBJ1-2, with no clear D. The material sequenced was PBMCs or T cells enriched from blood (not recorded which). The CDR3 protein is CSASLDREKGYTF. The DNA of the CDR3 is TGCAGTGCTAGTTTGGACCGGGAGAAGGGCTACACCTTC.